This T cell receptor beta chain is drawn from a study of T-cell memory formation after mild COVID-19. Germline V gene sequence: CDR1 SEHNR, CDR2 FQNEAQ (reference sequence). Germline trimming cut 2 bases from V and 3 bases from J; bases unmatched to any gene: 2. The CDR3 extends over 15 amino acids. This clonotype occurred a few times. TCRdb passed the 5' RACE reads through MiXCR, listing each CDR3 protein once. The repertoire holds more than 45,000 distinct CDR3 sequences, with 9.3% as singletons. The chain joins TRBV7-9 to TRBJ2-3, with 10 bases aligning to TRBD2. Sequenced material: PBMCs or a T cell subset sorted from them (not recorded which). This receptor was taken from an adult woman who had mild COVID-19 (a few samples of this study predate the infection). Cell type and time point are not known. The CDR3 nucleotides are TGTGCCAGCAGCTTACCTAGCGGGAGTACAGATACGCAGTATTTT. Protein sequence: CASSLPSGSTDTQYF. The full variable domain, with the rest looked up from reference TRBV7-9 and TRBJ2-3, is DTGVSQNPRHKITKRGQNVTFRCDPISEHNRLYWYRQTLGQGPEFLTYFQNEAQLEKSRLLSDRFSAERPKGSFSTLEIQRTEQGDSAMYLCASSLPSGSTDTQYFGPGTRLTVL.